This TCR beta chain was identified during a study of T cells in Graves' hyperthyroidism and ophthalmopathy. Study-wide context: The initial diagnosis was the point when peripheral blood was collected, ahead of any treatment. Study-wide results and caveats: Before onset, ophthalmopathy was predicted by the model a median approximately 6.6 months earlier.

Trimming removed 3 bases at V and 2 bases at J, with 7 bases between. Germline lookup yields CDR1 LNHDA and CDR2 SQIVND (reference sequence). The CDR3 has 13 residues. This clonotype was observed a few times. Its matching antigen is unknown. Amplification targeted TCR beta CDR3 regions from RNA transcripts. HTBI primers were used for first-round RT-PCR of the TCR CDR3. Each CDR3 protein gets one entry after TCRdb re-called the multiplex PCR reads with MiXCR. The repertoire consists of around 620,000 distinct CDR3 sequences, with 16% occurring once and the leading ten covering around 3.9%. PBMCs were sourced from over 8.5 ml fresh peripheral blood.

The sequenced sample consisted of blood. The clonotype comes from a woman aged 30 to 39 with Graves' hyperthyroidism. The chain carries TRBV19 and TRBJ2-5; D is uncertain. The CDR3 bases are TGTGCCAGTAGTATCCTGGGACAAGAGACCCAGTACTTC. Encoded protein: CASSILGQETQYF.